The clone carrying this T cell receptor (beta chain) was seen ten or more times. What it binds is unknown. These data come from a study of response to subunit inactivated influenza vaccine. Study findings and constraints: Seasonal influenza vaccination, on each occasion, was suggested by the authors to recruit few new T cells.

TCRdb reprocessed the RT-PCR reads via MiXCR and lists one record per CDR3 protein. The sample has hundreds of thousands of distinct CDR3 sequences, about a fifth seen once. The germline V gene has CDR1 SQVTM and CDR2 ANQGSEA. The CDR3 is made up of 13 amino acids. V was pared by 8 bases and J by 2 bases, with 15 bases between. This specimen consisted of PBMCs from blood, obtained around 5 days after vaccination. This clonotype originated in a man in his fifties who received an inactivated influenza vaccine. The V gene is TRBV29-1, the J gene TRBJ1-2; the D is unclear. This CDR3 is CSTSQALNYGYTF. The CDR3 DNA reads TGCAGCACCTCGCAGGCGCTAAACTATGGCTACACCTTC.